This TCR beta chain was recorded in a study of cytomegalovirus exposure and HLA in healthy donors. Findings and caveats of the study: Highest at DRB1 and lowest at HLA-C, TCR association rates differed among HLA loci in a later analysis.

The V and J ends lost 5 bases and 5 bases, in that order; junction bases with no gene match: 8. The CDR3 has 14 amino acids. Germline assignment: CDR1 SGHTA and CDR2 FQGTGA. A note on this clone: Antigen unknown.

Use of 60 Vbeta and 13 Jbeta primers characterized the PCR. Method: immunoSEQ multiplex PCR; TCRdb's copy keeps in-frame clones and lacks some. The profile covers fewer than 110,000 clones, with over 70% appearing a single time and more than 2% taken by the ten largest. The specimen sequenced was PBMCs. The receptor was derived from a man younger than 40 in good health and CMV-seronegative. This sequence joins TRBV7-3 and TRBJ2-7, with 8 bases lining up with TRBD2. CDR3 sequence (DNA): TGTGCCAGCAGCGCGAGCGGGAGAATCCACGAGCAGTACTTC. It encodes CASSASGRIHEQYF.